Presented here are 5 T cell receptor beta chains from one specimen sequenced in a study of T cell responses to AZD1222 COVID-19 vaccine. Clones were sequenced by immunoSEQ multiplex PCR, and TCRdb holds only the in-frame ones, with some missing. The sample holds about 35,000 clones; around nine tenths are singletons and the top ten take around 6.5%. The sequenced sample was peripheral blood, obtained on day 0 of AZD1222 vaccination. These receptors were collected from an adult in good health.

This rearrangement joins TRBV9 to TRBJ1-1, with 9 bases fitting TRBD1. V shed 4 bases and J 8 bases; nucleotides not matched to a gene: 9. The CDR3 is made up of 14 amino acids. Germline CDR1 SGDLS, CDR2 YYNGEE. In DNA, the CDR3 is TGTGCCAGCAGCCCCCGAACCGGGACAGGGGAAGCTTTCTTT. Protein product: CASSPRTGTGEAFF.

This chain uses TRBV5-4 with TRBJ2-7; 10 bases fit TRBD2. The CDR3 covers 16 residues. V shed 0 bases, J shed 3 bases, and the junction held 6 bases outside the gene matches. The germline gives CDR1 SGHNT, CDR2 YYREEE (reference sequence). CDR3 in amino acids: CASSLEGLAEGYEQYF. The DNA for the CDR3 is TGTGCCAGCAGCTTGGAAGGACTAGCGGAGGGCTACGAGCAGTACTTC.

This clone came up a few times. The chain couples TRBV5-6 to TRBJ2-7, with D perhaps matching TRBD2 (7 bases). From germline, CDR1 is SGHDT and CDR2 YYEEEE. V was shortened by 4 bases and J by 2 bases, with 10 bases between the two germline ends. CDR3 length equals 13 residues. The CDR3 loop reads CASSGGAAYEQYF. The CDR3 DNA follows: TGTGCCAGCAGCGGGGGGGCGGCCTACGAGCAGTACTTC.

This clone was observed a single time. The rearrangement joins TRBV18 to TRBJ1-6; 8 bases map to TRBD1. The V segment lost 3 bases and the J segment 9 bases; nucleotides outside the gene matches: 10. Germline CDR1 and CDR2: KGHSH and LQKENI. CDR3 size: 16 residues. In nucleotides, the CDR3 is TGTGCCAGCTCACCTGAAGCCGGGACAGGTTCTTCACCCCTCCACTTT. Its protein product is CASSPEAGTGSSPLHF.

This rearrangement joins TRBV6-5 to TRBJ1-2; TRBD1 matches 9 bases. Germline V gene data show CDR1 as MNHEY and CDR2 as SVGAGI. This CDR3 is built from 14 residues. The V and J ends lost 6 bases and 3 bases, in that order; junction bases with no gene match: 5. The CDR3 loop reads CASRRDRADYGYTF. The CDR3 DNA reads as TGTGCCAGCAGGCGGGACAGGGCGGACTATGGCTACACCTTC.